These 27 T cell receptor beta chains were sequenced from one sample in a study of blood T cell repertoires in COVID-19. Profiled with immunoSEQ multiplex PCR; TCRdb holds only in-frame clones, not every one. The repertoire holds some 180,000 clones, with about four fifths as singletons. Sequenced input: peripheral blood. These TCRs come from a human donor in a cohort sampled during active COVID-19.

The chain employs TRBV15 and TRBJ2-7; 10 bases agree with TRBD1. The trim removed 3 bases at V and 6 bases at J, leaving 8 bases unmatched. The CDR3 has 15 residues. Germline values: CDR1 LNHNV, CDR2 YYDKDF (reference sequence). The CDR3, as DNA: TGTGCCACCAGCAGCGGCGACAGGGGGCTCTCCGAGCAGTACTTC. Its translation: CATSSGDRGLSEQYF. The variable domain in full, with the rest retrieved from reference TRBV15 and TRBJ2-7, is DAMVIQNPRYQVTQFGKPVTLSCSQTLNHNVMYWYQQKSSQAPKLLFHYYDKDFNNEADTPDNFQSRRPNTSFCFLDIRSPGLGDTAMYLCATSSGDRGLSEQYFGPGTRLTVT.

The CDR3 region is CATTQGTAETQYF. CDR3 coding DNA: TGTGCCACTACTCAGGGGACGGCGGAGACCCAGTACTTC. This chain uses TRBV10-3 with TRBJ2-5; D may be TRBD1 (6 bases). Germline CDR1 reads ENHRY; CDR2 reads SYGVKD. The germline V and J ends were trimmed by 10 bases and 5 bases, with 17 bases remaining between them. There are 13 residues in the CDR3.

This clone has just a few counts. The rearrangement uses TRBV19 and TRBJ1-3; D remains ambiguous. This CDR3 has 12 amino acids. The V end lost 3 bases, the J end lost 4 bases, and 4 bases lay between the germline ends. Germline CDR1 reads LNHDA; CDR2 reads SQIVND (reference sequence). CDR3 residues: CASSMAGNTIYF. The CDR3 DNA sequence: TGTGCCAGTAGTATGGCAGGAAACACCATATATTTT. The full variable domain, with the rest looked up from reference TRBV19 and TRBJ1-3, is DGGITQSPKYLFRKEGQNVTLSCEQNLNHDAMYWYRQDPGQGLRLIYYSQIVNDFQKGDIAEGYSVSREKKESFPLTVTSAQKNPTAFYLCASSMAGNTIYFGEGSWLTVV.

This clone turned up a few times. V and J are TRBV9 and TRBJ1-2; 10 positions match TRBD1. Unmatched junction bases numbered 6, after V lost 0 bases and J lost 4 bases. Germline loops: CDR1 SGDLS, CDR2 YYNGEE. The length of the CDR3 is 16 residues. The CDR3 region has the DNA TGTGCCAGCAGCGTAGGCGGGACAGGGGTTAGCTATGGCTACACCTTC. As protein: CASSVGGTGVSYGYTF.

The chain's CDR3 is CASSPSGIYGYTF. CDR3 DNA sequence: TGTGCCAGCAGCCCCTCGGGGATATATGGCTACACCTTC. V usage is TRBV11-1 and J usage is TRBJ1-2; D gene unclear. V was clipped by 5 bases and J by 5 bases, with 12 bases between them. The length of the CDR3 is 13 residues. Per germline, CDR1 SGHAT and CDR2 FQDESV (reference sequence).

The chain carries TRBV18 and TRBJ1-2; D is perhaps TRBD1 (5 bases). Germline CDR1 KGHSH, CDR2 LQKENI. The length of the CDR3 is 13 residues. V lost 3 bases and J 6 bases, leaving 11 bases between the germline ends. CDR3 amino acids: CASSPSRVDGYTF. The CDR3 DNA is TGTGCCAGCTCACCTTCCAGGGTCGATGGCTACACCTTC.

The DNA of the CDR3 is TGTGCCACCAGCAGTCCCCCCGCAGGGACCTACGAGCAGTACTTC. This encodes CATSSPPAGTYEQYF. The chain links TRBV15 to TRBJ2-7, with D possibly TRBD1 on 5 matching bases. The ends were cut back, 3 bases at V and 2 bases at J, with 14 bases in the middle. The CDR3 has 15 amino acids. CDR1 is LNHNV, CDR2 YYDKDF, per germline (reference sequence).

This chain connects TRBV3-1 (or the pseudogene TRBV3-2) to TRBJ2-7; maybe TRBD1 (6 bases). V lost 1 base to trimming and J lost 5 bases, with 18 bases between them. This CDR3 has 16 amino acids. The germline V gene encodes CDR1 LGHDT and CDR2 YNNKEL (reference sequence). The CDR3 region is CASSQAMVNRDHEQYF. The CDR3 DNA reads as TGTGCCAGCAGCCAAGCGATGGTAAACAGGGATCACGAGCAGTACTTC.

This clone was found once. This sequence joins TRBV6-4 and TRBJ2-3; D is possibly TRBD1 (5 bases). The CDR3 has 14 residues. Germline assignment: CDR1 MRHNA and CDR2 SNTAGT. The V end was cut by 3 bases, the J end by 1 base, with 8 bases between. The CDR3 reads CASSELGGTDTQYF. As DNA, the CDR3 is TGTGCCAGCAGTGAATTAGGGGGCACAGATACGCAGTATTTT.

The gene calls are TRBV4-1 and TRBJ2-2; D not resolved. V was trimmed by 1 base and J by 6 bases, leaving 9 bases between them. From germline, CDR1 is MGHRA and CDR2 YSYEKL. This CDR3 is 14 amino acids long. In DNA form, the CDR3 reads TGCGCCAGCAGCCAAGTTAGATATGCCGGGGAGCTGTTTTTT. As protein: CASSQVRYAGELFF.

Concerning this clone: Compared with germline, one end of the junction differs, possibly owing to a read error. V is TRBV13 and J is TRBJ1-6; TRBD1 aligns across 7 bases. Germline-derived CDR1 and CDR2 are PRHDT and FYEKMQ (reference sequence). This CDR3 contains 13 residues. CDR3 amino acids: CASSSPGRQGKDF. The CDR3 nucleotides are TGTGCCAGCAGCTCACCCGGGCGACAGGGCAAGGACTTT.

The chain carries TRBV7-9 and TRBJ2-1; 10 bases fit TRBD2. V was clipped by 0 bases and J by 11 bases; unmatched bases: 16. Germline lookup yields CDR1 SEHNR and CDR2 FQNEAQ (reference sequence). The CDR3 has 18 residues. CDR3 in amino acids: CASSLALTASGGLKQQFF. CDR3 nucleotide sequence: TGTGCCAGCAGCTTAGCGCTAACGGCTAGCGGGGGCCTAAAGCAGCAGTTCTTC.

This chain uses TRBV5-1 with TRBJ2-3, with D possibly TRBD1 on 5 matching bases. Germline CDR1 reads SGHRS; CDR2 reads YFSETQ. This CDR3 spans 14 amino acids. V lost 0 bases and J 3 bases, leaving 8 bases between the germline ends. CDR3 nucleotide sequence: TGCGCCAGCAGCTTGGAGCGACAGACAGATACGCAGTATTTT. It codes for CASSLERQTDTQYF.

This chain connects TRBV5-6 to TRBJ2-2; no definite D call. CDR1 is SGHDT and CDR2 is YYEEEE in the germline V gene. V was cut by 0 bases and J by 6 bases, with 6 bases left in between. The CDR3 length is 13 residues. The CDR3 protein is CASSLVVSGELFF. CDR3 coding DNA: TGTGCCAGCAGCTTGGTAGTGTCCGGGGAGCTGTTTTTT.

This clone was counted a single time. The chain is built from TRBV3-1 (or the pseudogene TRBV3-2) and TRBJ2-7; no reliable D call. V gave up 0 bases and J gave up 2 bases, with 11 bases separating them. Germline V gives CDR1 LGHDT, CDR2 YNNKEL (reference sequence). The CDR3 consists of 15 residues. CDR3 DNA sequence: TGTGCCAGCAGCCAAGAAGTCAGTTATACCTACGAGCAGTACTTC. The encoded protein is CASSQEVSYTYEQYF.

This clone appeared a single time. The V gene is TRBV3-1 (or the pseudogene TRBV3-2), the J gene TRBJ1-1; D might be TRBD1 (6 bases). This CDR3 has 13 residues. The V end lost 0 bases, the J end lost 8 bases, and 10 bases lay between the germline ends. Germline V gene sequence: CDR1 LGHDT, CDR2 YNNKEL (reference sequence). The CDR3 here is CASSQDQGFEAFF. The CDR3 DNA is TGTGCCAGCAGCCAAGACCAGGGGTTCGAAGCTTTCTTT.

This clone was picked up one time. Written as DNA, the CDR3 is TGTGCCAGTAGTTCCCGGACAGGGAAGGGGAACACTGAAGCTTTCTTT. Its protein is CASSSRTGKGNTEAFF. This rearrangement joins TRBV19 to TRBJ1-1; 8 bases agree with TRBD1. This CDR3 comprises 16 residues. The V segment lost 5 bases and the J segment 1 base; nucleotides outside the gene matches: 9. CDR1 is LNHDA and CDR2 is SQIVND in the germline V gene (reference sequence).

The count of this clone is one. The V and J genes are TRBV27 and TRBJ2-2; no clear D. Between the trimmed V and J ends, which lost 1 base and 1 base, there was a span of 7 bases. Germline CDR1 is MNHEY and CDR2 is SMNVEV (reference sequence). The length of the CDR3 is 15 residues. For the CDR3, the DNA is TGTGCCAGCAGTTTATTGGCAGGGAACACCGGGGAGCTGTTTTTT. This gives the protein CASSLLAGNTGELFF.

This chain connects TRBV27 to TRBJ1-1, with 7 bases matching TRBD1. The V gene end was trimmed by 4 bases and the J gene end by 1 base; junction bases not matched to a gene: 18. This CDR3 comprises 19 residues. Germline CDR1 reads MNHEY; CDR2 reads SMNVEV (reference sequence). The CDR3 bases are TGTGCCAGCAGTTCCAACAGGGGATTGGGTGGCCGGGGGAACACTGAAGCTTTCTTT. As protein: CASSSNRGLGGRGNTEAFF.

J is TRBJ2-3 and V is TRBV6-5, with 7 nucleotides matching TRBD1. Trimming removed 6 bases from V and 3 bases from J; junction bases left unmatched: 9. Germline V lookup: CDR1 MNHEY, CDR2 SVGAGI. This CDR3 has 15 residues. The CDR3, as DNA: TGTGCCAGCAGCCTGGGACAGCCCGGGACAGATACGCAGTATTTT. Amino acid sequence: CASSLGQPGTDTQYF.

The J gene is TRBJ1-4, the V gene TRBV14; 9 bases are shared with TRBD1. In germline, CDR1 is SGHDN, CDR2 FVKESK. The ends lost 3 bases at V and 7 bases at J; junction bases unmatched: 9. The CDR3 runs to 16 residues. The CDR3 is CASSHKQGARIEKLFF. The CDR3, as DNA: TGTGCCAGCAGCCACAAACAGGGGGCGCGGATTGAAAAACTGTTTTTT.

This chain links TRBV7-2 with TRBJ1-1; possible D gene TRBD1, 5 bases. V lost 1 base and J lost 10, with 19 bases in between. The CDR3 is 15 amino acids. CDR1 is SGHTA and CDR2 is FQGNSA in the germline V gene. Written as DNA, the CDR3 is TGTGCCAGCAGCTTAGACAAGACAGCCAGTATCGTAGCTTTCTTT. Amino acid sequence: CASSLDKTASIVAFF.

The genes are TRBV6-2 or TRBV6-3 and TRBJ1-2; D unclear. V was trimmed by 4 bases and J by 2 bases, leaving 8 bases between them. This CDR3 is 13 amino acids long. The germline gives CDR1 MNHEY, CDR2 SVGEGT. CDR3: CASSSGTNYGYTF. CDR3 nucleotide sequence: TGTGCCAGCAGTTCGGGAACAAACTATGGCTACACCTTC.

This clone appeared once. The rearrangement uses TRBV6-4 and TRBJ2-3, with D maybe TRBD1 (6 bases). This CDR3 contains 15 residues. V lost 3 bases, J lost 0 bases, and 10 bases lay in between. CDR1 is MRHNA, CDR2 SNTAGT, per germline. This CDR3 reads CASSEGGLSTDTQYF. CDR3 bases: TGTGCCAGCAGTGAAGGGGGTCTTAGCACAGATACGCAGTATTTT.

This chain links TRBV9 with TRBJ1-2, with a weak D call TRBD1 (5 bases). Germline V gene sequence: CDR1 SGDLS, CDR2 YYNGEE. V was cut by 3 bases and J by 1 base, with 13 bases left in between. The CDR3 contains 15 residues. The chain's CDR3 is CASSATGEGNYGYTF. CDR3 nucleotides: TGTGCCAGCAGCGCCACGGGGGAGGGTAACTATGGCTACACCTTC.

CDR3 coding DNA: TGTGCCAGCAGCCAAGAACCGGTCCCAGGGGGCAATGGCTACACCTTC. It specifies CASSQEPVPGGNGYTF. The chain recombines TRBV3-1 (or the pseudogene TRBV3-2) with TRBJ1-2; 8 bases match TRBD1. CDR1 LGHDT and CDR2 YNNKEL come from the germline V gene (reference sequence). V trimming: 0 bases; J trimming: 6 bases; junction bases outside the gene matches: 9. CDR3 size: 16 residues.

The chain employs TRBV18 and TRBJ1-5, with 7 nucleotides matching TRBD1. The CDR3 totals 16 residues. After removal of 0 bases from V and 0 bases from J, the junction contained 2 bases not matched to a gene. Germline lookup yields CDR1 KGHSH and CDR2 LQKENI. Written as DNA, the CDR3 is TGTGCCAGCTCACCACCGGGACAGAATAGCAATCAGCCCCAGCATTTT. Protein: CASSPPGQNSNQPQHF.